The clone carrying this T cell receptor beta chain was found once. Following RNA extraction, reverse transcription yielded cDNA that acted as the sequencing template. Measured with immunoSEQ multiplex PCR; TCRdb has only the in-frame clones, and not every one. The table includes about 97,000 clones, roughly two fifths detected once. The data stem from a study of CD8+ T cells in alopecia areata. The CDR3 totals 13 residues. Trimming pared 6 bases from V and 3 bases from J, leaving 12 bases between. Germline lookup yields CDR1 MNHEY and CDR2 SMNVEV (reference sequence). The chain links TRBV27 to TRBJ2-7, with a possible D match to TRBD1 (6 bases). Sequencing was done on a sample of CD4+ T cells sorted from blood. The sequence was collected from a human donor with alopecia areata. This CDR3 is CASRLIQGYEQYF. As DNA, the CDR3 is TGTGCCAGCAGACTGATACAGGGCTACGAGCAGTACTTC.